The 14 T cell receptor beta chains reported below all come from one sample, sequenced in a study of spatial heterogeneity in lung cancer. Specified time point: sample taken at primary tumor resection. In each case, whole RNA from tumor, nontumor lung or frozen PBMC was sequenced unsorted. TCRdb called the 5' RACE reads again in MiXCR, with one record for every CDR3 protein. The table lists 300 or so distinct CDR3 sequences, about 26% of them singletons. The source was PBMCs, collected at surgery. The receptors shown here come from a male donor with early-stage non-small cell lung cancer.

In the case of this clonotype: This beta chain is off target for a library built for alpha chains, so its abundance means little. The chain recombines TRBV7-9 with TRBJ2-7; D is uncertain. Germline-derived CDR1 and CDR2 are SEHNR and FQNEAQ (reference sequence). This CDR3 is 15 amino acids long. V was trimmed by 1 base and J by 0 bases, leaving 10 bases between them. The CDR3 protein is CASSLVATSSYEQYF. In DNA, the CDR3 is TGTGCCAGCAGCTTAGTAGCAACCAGCTCCTACGAGCAGTACTTC.

The sample holds a few counts of this clonotype. A library made for alpha chains picked up this beta chain off target, so its size means little. The J gene is TRBJ2-5, the V gene TRBV28; D is possibly TRBD2 (6 bases). This CDR3 is 14 amino acids long. Trimming stripped 6 bases from V and 2 bases from J, with 13 bases between. CDR1 and CDR2 from the germline V gene are MDHEN and SYDVKM. Written as DNA, the CDR3 is TGTGCCAGCAGCCCTGGGGGGATGCAAGAGACCCAGTACTTC. Encoded protein: CASSPGGMQETQYF.

In its sample, this clonotype was seen a few times. This beta chain is an off-target read within a library intended for alpha chains, so its frequency means little. The chain couples TRBV4-3 to TRBJ1-2; D is ambiguous. V lost 0 bases and J lost 4, with 15 bases in between. Germline V gives CDR1 LGHNA, CDR2 YSLEER. The CDR3 length is 16 residues. CDR3 in amino acids: CASSQEDDTDAYGYTF. In DNA form, the CDR3 reads TGCGCCAGCAGCCAAGAGGATGACACCGACGCCTATGGCTACACCTTC.

This clonotype was counted a few times. This beta chain lies outside the target of a library built for alpha chains; its clone size means little. The chain carries TRBV28 and TRBJ2-3, with D hard to call. The CDR3 has 12 amino acids. CDR1 and CDR2 from the germline V gene are MDHEN and SYDVKM. The V end was cut by 2 bases, the J end by 1 base, with 1 base between. In nucleotides, the CDR3 is TGTGCCAGCAGTTTACGCACAGATACGCAGTATTTT. Its protein product is CASSLRTDTQYF.

On this clonotype itself: For a library built for alpha chains, this beta chain is a stray read; little rests on its size. This chain uses TRBV28 with TRBJ2-7; 7 positions match TRBD1. After removal of 6 bases from V and 2 bases from J, the junction contained 16 bases not matched to a gene. The CDR3 has 17 amino acids. Germline loops: CDR1 MDHEN, CDR2 SYDVKM. The DNA for the CDR3 is TGTGCCAGCAGGGGACACTCAGACCGGGACAGACCCTACGAGCAGTACTTC. Protein sequence: CASRGHSDRDRPYEQYF.

In this sample, this clonotype turned up a few times. This beta chain lies outside the target of a library built for alpha chains; its clone size means little. V is TRBV29-1 and J is TRBJ1-1; 7 bases line up with TRBD1. This CDR3 has 15 residues. With 4 bases clipped from V and 1 base from J, the junction kept 9 bases outside the gene matches. Germline V gives CDR1 SQVTM, CDR2 ANQGSEA. The CDR3 here is CSVGGGQSWNTEAFF. DNA of the CDR3: TGCAGCGTTGGAGGGGGACAGTCTTGGAACACTGAAGCTTTCTTT.

This clonotype showed up just a few times. This beta chain appears as a stray read in a library generated for alpha chains; its size is not informative. The genes are TRBV2 and TRBJ2-2, with D perhaps matching TRBD2 (5 bases). From germline, CDR1 is SNHLY and CDR2 FYNNEI. With 5 bases removed from V and 6 bases from J, the gap between germline ends came to 16 bases. The CDR3 covers 15 residues. The CDR3, as DNA: TGTGCCAGCAGTTCGGGGTCAGTAAGTCCCGGGGAGCTGTTTTTT. Residues: CASSSGSVSPGELFF.

This clonotype was detected only a few times. This beta chain is off target for a library built for alpha chains, so its abundance means little. J is TRBJ2-7 and V is TRBV7-8, with 8 bases that match TRBD1. The CDR3 is made up of 13 amino acids. Germline assignment: CDR1 SGHVS and CDR2 FQNEAQ. J lost 2 bases, V lost 5 bases, and 2 bases had no gene match. CDR3 nucleotide sequence: TGTGCCAGCAGCGTGGGACAGGCCTACGAGCAGTACTTC. The encoded protein is CASSVGQAYEQYF.

With respect to this clonotype: This beta chain lies outside the target of a library built for alpha chains; its clone size means little. The V call is TRBV7-2, the J call TRBJ2-5, with TRBD1 identical over 9 bases. Germline CDR1 is SGHTA and CDR2 is FQGNSA. This CDR3 region has 13 residues. Losses at the gene ends were 8 bases for V and 7 bases for J; bases not matched to a gene: 8. The CDR3 sequence: CASGGTGRVTQYF. In nucleotides, the CDR3 is TGTGCCAGCGGCGGGACAGGGAGGGTGACCCAGTACTTC.

Notes on this clonotype: This beta chain is off target for a library built for alpha chains, so its abundance means little. The CDR3 DNA follows: TGTGCCAGCAGTTTACACCAACCACAGGGGGCTTCTTTCTTT. Its protein product is CASSLHQPQGASFF. V and J are TRBV27 and TRBJ1-1; 9 bases agree with TRBD1. V lost 2 bases, J lost 12 bases, and 10 bases stayed unmatched. Germline V CDR1 and CDR2: MNHEY, SMNVEV (reference sequence). The CDR3 contains 14 residues.

Within the sample, this clonotype is large. This beta chain is a stray sequence in a library constructed for alpha chains; its clone size is not meaningful. V is TRBV15 and J is TRBJ2-1; 7 bases match TRBD2. V was clipped by 2 bases and J by 6 bases; unmatched bases: 10. Germline-derived CDR1 and CDR2 are LNHNV and YYDKDF (reference sequence). The CDR3 consists of 16 residues. The CDR3 spells CATSRTGTTKFNEQFF. For the CDR3, the DNA is TGTGCCACCAGCAGAACCGGGACTACAAAATTCAATGAGCAGTTCTTC.

Note on this clonotype: Its ends do not fully match the called genes, so a read error is possible. As an off-target read in a library built for alpha chains, this beta chain has a frequency of little significance. The V gene is TRBV30, the J gene TRBJ1-6; D unresolved. The CDR3 totals 13 residues. From germline, CDR1 is GTSNPN and CDR2 SVGIG (reference sequence). The CDR3 here is CAWGVIDNSPLHF. CDR3 nucleotides: TGTGCCTGGGGTGTGATTGATAATTCACCCCTCCACTTT.

A note on this clonotype: Being off target in a library aimed at alpha chains, this beta chain has a size of little meaning. The chain links TRBV6-5 to TRBJ1-1, with D tentatively TRBD1 (6 bases). Germline V CDR1 and CDR2: MNHEY, SVGAGI. Trimming stripped 1 base from V and 6 bases from J, with 12 bases between. The CDR3 has 14 residues. The CDR3 DNA is TGTGCCAGCAGTTACTTACAGGGTACGCCTGAAGCTTTCTTT. Translation gives CASSYLQGTPEAFF.

This clonotype was detected only a few times. Found in a library prepared for alpha chains, this beta chain is an off-target read, and its abundance has little meaning. The chain recombines TRBV21-1 with TRBJ2-7; whether TRBD1, the table's D call, matches the DNA was not checked. TRBV21-1 is reported as a pseudogene. The CDR3 runs 17 residues. CDR3 bases: TGTGCCAGCAGCCCCCCCCGGGCGGGACAGGGGAAATACGAGCAGTACTTC. Its protein product is CASSPPRAGQGKYEQYF.